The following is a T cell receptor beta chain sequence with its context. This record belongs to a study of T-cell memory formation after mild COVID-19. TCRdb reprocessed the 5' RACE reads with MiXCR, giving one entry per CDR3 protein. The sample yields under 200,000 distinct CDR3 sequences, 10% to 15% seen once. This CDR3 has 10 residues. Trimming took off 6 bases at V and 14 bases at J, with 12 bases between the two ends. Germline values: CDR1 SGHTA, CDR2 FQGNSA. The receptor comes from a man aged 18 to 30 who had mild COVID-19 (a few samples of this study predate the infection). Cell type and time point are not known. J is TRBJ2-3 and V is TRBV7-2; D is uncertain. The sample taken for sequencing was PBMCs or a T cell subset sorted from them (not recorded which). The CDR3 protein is CASSWTRRYF. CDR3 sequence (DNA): TGTGCCAGCAGTTGGACGCGGAGGTATTTT.